What follows describes a single T cell receptor beta chain. Which antigen it targets is not known. Base-call qualities are not available, and no considerably larger clone is one nucleotide away. In the germline V gene, CDR1 corresponds to MNHEY and CDR2 to SVGEGT. V is cut by 5 bases and J by 1 base, and the space between the germline ends is 15 bases. The CDR3 starts with the cysteine, ends with the phenylalanine, and has 15 residues. The DNA shown is the 45-base CDR3, in frame from base 1. The data were obtained in a study of T-cell reconstitution after alpha-beta-depleted transplantation in children (dated by TCRdb to 2016 to 2017). For the wider study: Using TCR repertoire profiling, the study quantitatively followed how T-cell immune reconstitution unfolded in children after TCRalphabeta/CD19-depleted allogeneic hematopoietic cell transplantation. Overall study outcomes, separate from this receptor: The apparently early alphabetaT-cell count recovery about two months after transplant was reportedly dependent on only several hundred rapidly expanded clones derived from non-depleted graft cells. In some patients, the high TCRbeta diversity seen at day 60 was put down to recipient T cells and intrathymic progenitors that had survived conditioning. The frequencies of hyperexpanded clones fell over the following months, and after one year, T-cell counts and TCRbeta diversity were mostly attributed to newly produced T cells.

Library prep was done by PCR. Sequencing instrument: Illumina HiSeq 2500. Molecular barcoding was employed in the preparation of TCR libraries, with unique molecular identifiers being used to normalize TCRbeta repertoire quantification. TCRdb reworked the public reads: Q25 trimming with fastp, MiXCR clone assembly, productive beta chains retained. Duplicate CDR3 protein sequences are folded into a single record with the most common DNA and genes. Here the sample has about 580,000 distinct CDR3 sequences; roughly a quarter occur a single time. Clones ranked in the top ten supply under 45% of the sample. The treatment or condition label for this specimen denotes: allogeneic hematopoietic cell transplantation with graft depleted of TCRalphabeta T cells and CD19 B cells. The transplant recipients were children given TCRalphabeta/CD19-depleted allogeneic hematopoietic cell grafts.

The receptor was derived from a boy under two years old with Wiskott-Aldrich syndrome, due to receive a stem cell transplant. Recombination linked TRBV6-2 or TRBV6-3 to TRBJ2-7; no D gene can be assigned with confidence. The sequenced sample was PBMCs, obtained before TCRalphabeta/CD19-depleted stem cell transplant. The CDR3 has the sequence CASSRDTRRSYEQYF. The DNA sequence reads TGTGCCAGCAGTCGTGATACCAGAAGGTCCTACGAGCAGTACTTC.